This T cell receptor (beta chain) was captured in a study of T cell changes during pregnancy in multiple sclerosis. Repertoires were generated with immunoSEQ multiplex PCR, while TCRdb's copy carries only in-frame clones and drops some. The table has around 78,000 clones, roughly 89% seen once. Trimming took 1 base from V and 2 from J; bases not matched to a gene: 19. The CDR3 spans 21 residues. Germline V lookup: CDR1 KGHSH, CDR2 LQKENI. This specimen consisted of peripheral blood, obtained in the third trimester of pregnancy. This sequence originates from a female donor in good health, enrolled as a control in a pregnancy study. The J gene is TRBJ1-3, the V gene TRBV18; 8 bases map to TRBD1. Written as DNA, the CDR3 is TGTGCCAGCTCACCACTCGGCCTAGGACAGGGATATCTTGGTACTGGAAACACCATATATTTT. This encodes CASSPLGLGQGYLGTGNTIYF.